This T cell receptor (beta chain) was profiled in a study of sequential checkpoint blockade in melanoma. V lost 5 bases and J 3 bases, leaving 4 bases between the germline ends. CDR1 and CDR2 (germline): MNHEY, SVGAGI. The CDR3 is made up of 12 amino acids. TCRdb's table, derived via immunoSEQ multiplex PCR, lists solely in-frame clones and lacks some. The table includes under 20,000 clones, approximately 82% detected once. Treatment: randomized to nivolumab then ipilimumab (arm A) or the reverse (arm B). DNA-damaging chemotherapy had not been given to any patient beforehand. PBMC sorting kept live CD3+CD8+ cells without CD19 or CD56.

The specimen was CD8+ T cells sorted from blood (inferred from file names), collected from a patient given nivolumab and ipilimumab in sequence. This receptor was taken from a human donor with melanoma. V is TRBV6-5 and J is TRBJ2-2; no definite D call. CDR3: CASSPDTGELFF. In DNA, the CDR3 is TGTGCCAGCAGTCCAGACACCGGGGAGCTGTTTTTT.